These 19 T cell receptor beta chains came from one sample sequenced in a study of blood T cell repertoires in COVID-19. Generated by immunoSEQ multiplex PCR, the TCRdb table keeps only in-frame clones and is missing some. Of about 270,000 clones listed, under 95% are singletons. Sequenced sample: PBMCs or T cells enriched from blood (not recorded which). Receptor source: a middle-aged woman with acute COVID-19.

This clone appeared once. This sequence joins TRBV28 and TRBJ2-2; possibly TRBD2 for D (6 bases). The CDR3 has 15 residues. Germline V lookup: CDR1 MDHEN, CDR2 SYDVKM. With 5 bases removed from V and 3 bases from J, the gap between germline ends came to 13 bases. The chain's CDR3 is CASSKIGGHTGELFF. DNA for the CDR3: TGTGCCAGCAGTAAAATCGGGGGTCACACCGGGGAGCTGTTTTTT.

The CDR3 loop is CASSLRRNTEAFF. In DNA form, the CDR3 reads TGCGCCAGCAGCTTGCGCAGGAACACTGAAGCTTTCTTT. J is TRBJ1-1 and V is TRBV5-1; D is ambiguous. Trimming cost V 1 base and J 1 base, with 5 bases left between them. Germline lookup yields CDR1 SGHRS and CDR2 YFSETQ. The CDR3 extends over 13 amino acids.

The chain is built from TRBV11-3 and TRBJ2-7; possibly TRBD1 for D (6 bases). Germline values: CDR1 SGHNT, CDR2 YENEEA. V was pared by 3 bases and J by 3 bases, with 6 bases between. The CDR3 runs 12 residues. The CDR3 DNA reads TGTGCCAGCAGCTTCAGGGGCTACGAGCAGTACTTC. Its translation: CASSFRGYEQYF.

By proportion, this clone is medium-sized. V is TRBV5-4 and J is TRBJ2-3; 11 bases map to TRBD1. CDR1 and CDR2 (germline): SGHNT, YYREEE (reference sequence). The CDR3 is 16 residues long. The junction had 5 bases not matched to a gene; V was cut back by 5 bases and J by 0 bases. The CDR3 spells CASSRDRGGSTDTQYF. The CDR3 DNA reads TGTGCCAGCAGTCGGGACAGGGGGGGGAGCACAGATACGCAGTATTTT.

This chain connects TRBV5-1 to TRBJ1-4, with D possibly matching TRBD1 (6 bases). The ends were cut back, 0 bases at V and 4 bases at J, with 7 bases in the middle. The CDR3 covers 14 residues. Looked up from germline, CDR1 is SGHRS and CDR2 is YFSETQ. The CDR3 DNA sequence: TGCGCCAGCAGCTTGGGGACAGTTAATGAAAAACTGTTTTTT. Amino acid sequence: CASSLGTVNEKLFF. Using reference TRBV5-1 and TRBJ1-4 for the parts outside the CDR3, the full variable domain is KAGVTQTPRYLIKTRGQQVTLSCSPISGHRSVSWYQQTPGQGLQFLFEYFSETQRNKGNFPGRFSGRQFSNSRSEMNVSTLELGDSALYLCASSLGTVNEKLFFGSGTQLSVL.

The genes are TRBV28 and TRBJ2-7; the D is unclear. With 3 bases removed from V and 1 base from J, the gap between germline ends came to 7 bases. This CDR3 is 13 amino acids long. Looked up from germline, CDR1 is MDHEN and CDR2 is SYDVKM. DNA for the CDR3: TGTGCCAGCAGTTTTGGCGGATCCTACGAGCAGTACTTC. This encodes CASSFGGSYEQYF.

This clone was counted between two and nine times. This CDR3 is also generated by other DNA sequences in the sample. V and J are TRBV19 and TRBJ2-7; D perhaps matches TRBD2 (6 bases). Trimming cost V 5 bases and J 3 bases, with 11 bases left between them. The CDR3 runs to 13 residues. CDR1 and CDR2 from the germline V gene are LNHDA and SQIVND (reference sequence). CDR3 amino acids: CASSPGLNYEQYF. CDR3 DNA: TGTGCCAGTAGTCCCGGACTAAACTACGAGCAGTACTTC.

This rearrangement joins TRBV7-2 to TRBJ2-7; 8 nucleotides align to TRBD1. The CDR3 is 16 residues long. V trimming: 0 bases; J trimming: 3 bases; junction bases outside the gene matches: 7. Germline V gene data show CDR1 as SGHTA and CDR2 as FQGNSA. This CDR3 reads CASSLAPGQGRYEQYF. DNA of the CDR3: TGTGCCAGCAGCTTAGCTCCCGGACAGGGCCGCTACGAGCAGTACTTC.

This clone has only a few counts. The chain is built from TRBV28 and TRBJ1-5, with TRBD1 as a possible D gene (6 bases). The V end was cut by 4 bases, the J end by 4 bases, with 14 bases between. Germline V gene data show CDR1 as MDHEN and CDR2 as SYDVKM. CDR3 length equals 15 residues. Here the CDR3 DNA reads TGTGCCAGCAGTTCCCGCACAGGGCGTAATCAGCCCCAGCATTTT. This gives the protein CASSSRTGRNQPQHF.

V usage is TRBV18 and J usage is TRBJ2-7, with 10 bases identical to TRBD1. This CDR3 is built from 14 residues. J was trimmed by 2 bases and V by 6 bases; bases with no gene match: 4. Germline values: CDR1 KGHSH, CDR2 LQKENI. The CDR3 protein is CASSETGGPYEQYF. CDR3 nucleotide sequence: TGTGCCAGCTCCGAGACAGGGGGCCCCTACGAGCAGTACTTC.

The chain carries TRBV6-4 and TRBJ2-2, with D tentatively TRBD2 (5 bases). The CDR3 has 17 amino acids. The germline gives CDR1 MRHNA, CDR2 SNTAGT. Trimming pared 0 bases from V and 0 bases from J, leaving 11 bases between. The CDR3 DNA reads as TGTGCCAGCAGTGACTCGGGTCTAGCTGCGAACACCGGGGAGCTGTTTTTT. Residues: CASSDSGLAANTGELFF.

The chain links TRBV5-4 to TRBJ2-2; D gene ambiguous. The CDR3 is 14 amino acids. Trimming took 4 bases from V and 7 from J, leaving 14 bases between them. In germline, CDR1 is SGHNT, CDR2 YYREEE (reference sequence). The CDR3 spells CASSPKFRDGELFF. The CDR3 nucleotides read TGTGCCAGCAGCCCGAAGTTCCGCGACGGGGAGCTGTTTTTT.

The chain recombines TRBV28 with TRBJ1-5, with D possibly TRBD1 on 5 matching bases. The CDR3 covers 15 residues. Trimming took 5 bases from V and 5 from J, leaving 16 bases between them. Germline values: CDR1 MDHEN, CDR2 SYDVKM. For the CDR3, the DNA is TGTGCCAGCAGTCCTTCGGGGGGGGGAGATCAGCCCCAGCATTTT. Residues: CASSPSGGGDQPQHF.

This chain connects TRBV28 to TRBJ1-2; D not certain. Germline CDR1 MDHEN, CDR2 SYDVKM. V lost 2 bases and J 5 bases, leaving 18 bases between the germline ends. This CDR3 spans 16 amino acids. The CDR3 nucleotides read TGTGCCAGCAGTTTAAGACTCAGTTCTAGAGCATATGGCTACACCTTC. It specifies CASSLRLSSRAYGYTF.

The V gene is TRBV3-1 (or the pseudogene TRBV3-2), the J gene TRBJ1-2; 9 nucleotides align to TRBD1. CDR3 length: 14 residues. CDR1 and CDR2 from the germline V gene are LGHDT and YNNKEL (reference sequence). The junction had 8 bases not matched to a gene; V was cut back by 5 bases and J by 7 bases. This chain's CDR3 is CASSSRTGVGGYTF. CDR3 bases: TGTGCCAGCAGCAGCCGGACAGGGGTGGGTGGCTACACCTTC.

The V and J genes are TRBV19 and TRBJ1-1, with 8 bases that match TRBD1. The germline gives CDR1 LNHDA, CDR2 SQIVND (reference sequence). This CDR3 comprises 13 residues. J was trimmed by 3 bases and V by 6 bases; bases with no gene match: 3. The CDR3 spells CASSKDRDTEAFF. The CDR3 bases are TGTGCCAGTAGCAAGGACAGGGACACTGAAGCTTTCTTT.

The gene calls are TRBV5-1 and TRBJ2-3, with TRBD2 as a possible D gene (5 bases). Germline CDR1 is SGHRS and CDR2 is YFSETQ. The CDR3 is 16 amino acids. The V and J ends lost 4 bases and 6 bases respectively, with 21 bases between them. DNA of the CDR3: TGCGCCAGCAGCCAAATGCTTGGCGGAGGTGTTGATACGCAGTATTTT. Translating it yields CASSQMLGGGVDTQYF.

This clone has a single count. The V gene is TRBV19, the J gene TRBJ1-6; 9 bases line up with TRBD1. Germline V gene sequence: CDR1 LNHDA, CDR2 SQIVND (reference sequence). V shed 4 bases and J 15 bases; nucleotides not matched to a gene: 10. The CDR3 sequence is 14 residues long. The CDR3 loop is CASSRGQGLSGLHF. CDR3 in DNA: TGTGCCAGTAGTAGGGGACAGGGTTTGAGCGGCCTCCACTTT.

This chain links TRBV5-1 with TRBJ2-2; TRBD1 matches 8 bases. V lost 2 bases, J lost 1 base, and 13 bases stayed unmatched. This CDR3 contains 19 residues. Germline values: CDR1 SGHRS, CDR2 YFSETQ. CDR3 coding DNA: TGCGCCAGCAGCTTTAGAGCCAAAGCCGGGACAGGGAACACCGGGGAGCTGTTTTTT. Protein sequence: CASSFRAKAGTGNTGELFF.